The entry below describes one TCR beta chain. This sample stems from a study of cytomegalovirus exposure and HLA in healthy donors. Use of 60 Vbeta and 13 Jbeta primers characterized the PCR. The repertoire was sequenced with immunoSEQ multiplex PCR; TCRdb's copy has only in-frame clones and lacks some. The sample has 100,000 to 150,000 clones, approximately 80% seen once. V was cut by 6 bases and J by 10 bases, with 19 bases left in between. The CDR3 contains 14 residues. Germline V CDR1 and CDR2: MNHEY, SVGAGI. The chain carries TRBV6-5 and TRBJ1-5, with D unclear. The sample was PBMCs. This TCR derives from a woman aged 40-49 years in good health and CMV-seronegative. CDR3 in DNA: TGTGCCAGCAGCCGCCGAGGTGCGGGAGGCCCCCAGCATTTT. Translated: CASSRRGAGGPQHF.